The T cell receptor (beta chain) described here comes from a study of blood T cell repertoires in COVID-19. Looking at the study overall: Sample material is recorded as cDNA or gDNA derived from T cells, B-cell-depleted T cells, or PBMCs.

How the authors handled the data: The assay estimated nucleated cells by amplifying reference gene primers. Produced via immunoSEQ multiplex PCR; TCRdb's table is partial and in-frame only. For V, J and clone size, that table is used; D and trimming come from the DNA. Here the sample spans approximately 260,000 clones, around 90% being singletons. A Seattle source enrolled patients during active infection and followed them longitudinally. Germline loops: CDR1 LGHDT, CDR2 YNNKEL (reference sequence). Trimming took off 0 bases at V and 9 bases at J, with 16 bases between the two ends. This CDR3 is 15 amino acids long.

This receptor was obtained from a woman in her 70s with COVID-19, enrolled during active disease. The chain carries TRBV3-1 (or the pseudogene TRBV3-2) and TRBJ2-3; no reliable D call. The specimen sequenced was peripheral blood. For the CDR3, the DNA is TGTGCCAGCAGCCAAGACCTTGGGCCCCAAAACACGCAGTATTTT. Translated, it gives CASSQDLGPQNTQYF.